These T cell receptor beta chains were read from a single sample in a study of blood T cell repertoires in COVID-19. Measured with immunoSEQ multiplex PCR; TCRdb has only the in-frame clones, and not every one. The repertoire has 250,000 to 350,000 clones, around 87% of them found once; the top ten carry approximately 5%. Sequencing was carried out using PBMCs or T cells enriched from blood (not recorded which). The receptors come from a woman aged 30 to 39 who had recovered from COVID-19. Each CDR3 is given with its conserved first and last residue. A D gene is named only where the DNA matches it firmly. Clone size is not always given. Where it is, it says once, few, many or a class for expanded clones.

abundance,j_gene,d_gene,v_gene,CDR3aa,CDR3nt
NA,TRBJ1-1,TRBD1,TRBV7-9,CASSLEGQLNTEAFF,TGTGCCAGCAGCTTAGAGGGACAGCTGAACACTGAAGCTTTCTTT
NA,TRBJ2-1,NA,TRBV28,CASARGVSSYNEQFF,TGTGCCAGCGCCCGAGGCGTCAGCTCCTACAATGAGCAGTTCTTC
NA,TRBJ1-2,NA,TRBV28,CASSPGGGYGYTF,TGTGCCAGCAGTCCGGGGGGTGGCTATGGCTACACCTTC
NA,TRBJ1-1,NA,TRBV6-5,CASSRATEAFF,TGTGCCAGCAGCAGGGCAACTGAAGCTTTCTTT
NA,TRBJ2-7,NA,TRBV18,CASSPSSGAYEQYF,TGTGCCAGCTCACCCTCGTCAGGGGCGTACGAGCAGTACTTC
once,TRBJ1-1,NA,TRBV2,CASSLPGEVDTEAFF,TGTGCCAGCAGCCTGCCCGGCGAGGTGGACACTGAAGCTTTCTTT
NA,TRBJ2-5,NA,TRBV3-1/TRBV3-2,CASSLRPGQETQYF,TGTGCCAGCAGCCTTCGACCGGGCCAAGAGACCCAGTACTTC
NA,TRBJ1-6,TRBD1,TRBV19,CASSRGTGGNNSPLHF,TGTGCCAGTAGTAGGGGGACAGGGGGTAATAATTCACCCCTCCACTTT
NA,TRBJ1-1,NA,TRBV5-6,CASRGYHGGEAFF,TGTGCCAGCAGGGGCTACCACGGGGGTGAGGCTTTCTTT
NA,TRBJ2-3,TRBD2,TRBV11-2,CASSLTPLSGGTDTQYF,TGTGCCAGCAGCTTAACCCCCCTTAGCGGGGGCACAGATACGCAGTATTTT
NA,TRBJ2-7,NA,TRBV19,CASSAETGPLDAQYF,TGTGCCAGTAGTGCCGAGACAGGCCCACTGGACGCCCAGTACTTC
NA,TRBJ1-5,NA,TRBV10-2,CASSLQTHQPQHF,TGCGCCAGCAGTTTACAAACCCATCAGCCCCAGCATTTT
NA,TRBJ1-6,TRBD1,TRBV30,CASAGTASYNSPLHF,TGTGCTTCCGCCGGGACAGCATCCTATAATTCACCCCTCCACTTT
NA,TRBJ2-7,NA,TRBV14,CASSQDFGPHPTSEQYF,TGTGCCAGCAGCCAAGACTTCGGCCCCCACCCCACTAGCGAGCAGTACTTC
NA,TRBJ2-2,NA,TRBV19,CATQSRMVGGNTGELFF,TGTGCCACCCAATCCAGAATGGTTGGAGGGAACACCGGGGAGCTGTTTTTT
NA,TRBJ2-2,NA,TRBV2,CASSEGTLYNTGELFF,TGTGCCAGCAGTGAGGGGACTCTTTACAACACCGGGGAGCTGTTTTTT
NA,TRBJ2-2,TRBD2,TRBV27,CASSLPSGGSSTGELFF,TGTGCCAGCAGTTTGCCCAGCGGGGGATCTAGTACCGGGGAGCTGTTTTTT
NA,TRBJ2-1,NA,TRBV11-2,CASTPYVGVGQFF,TGTGCCAGCACCCCATACGTCGGGGTAGGGCAGTTCTTC
NA,TRBJ1-1,NA,TRBV15,CATSRDRYRNTEAFF,TGTGCCACCAGCAGAGACAGGTACAGGAACACTGAAGCTTTCTTT
NA,TRBJ1-2,TRBD1,TRBV25-1,CASSELGTGIAYTF,TGTGCCAGCAGTGAATTAGGGACAGGGATCGCTTACACCTTC
NA,TRBJ2-3,NA,TRBV6-5,CASRSQELAQYF,TGTGCCAGCAGGTCACAGGAGCTTGCGCAGTATTTT
once,TRBJ1-5,NA,TRBV7-2,CASSLTYSNQPQHF,TGTGCCAGCAGCCTTACTTATAGCAATCAGCCCCAGCATTTT
NA,TRBJ2-4,TRBD1,TRBV6-5,CASRSVGQGHIQYF,TGTGCCAGCAGAAGTGTGGGACAGGGCCACATTCAGTACTTC
NA,TRBJ2-5,TRBD1,TRBV3-1/TRBV3-2,CASSRGSRDRRQETQYF,TGTGCCAGCAGCCGAGGAAGCCGGGACAGAAGACAAGAGACCCAGTACTTC
NA,TRBJ2-1,TRBD1,TRBV5-4,CASRRQGAINEQFF,TGTGCCAGCAGACGACAGGGGGCAATCAATGAGCAGTTCTTC
NA,TRBJ2-1,TRBD2,TRBV18,CASSPTSLAGNEQFF,TGTGCCAGCTCACCGACGTCACTAGCGGGGAATGAGCAGTTCTTC
NA,TRBJ2-7,TRBD2,TRBV5-1,CASSFGLWASGTYEQYF,TGCGCCAGCAGCTTTGGGCTGTGGGCTAGCGGGACCTACGAGCAGTACTTC
NA,TRBJ2-7,NA,TRBV7-2,CASSLYLTESSYEQYF,TGTGCCAGCAGCTTATACTTGACGGAGAGCTCCTACGAGCAGTACTTC
NA,TRBJ1-4,NA,TRBV7-2,CASSSQGTTNEKLFF,TGTGCCAGCAGCTCTCAGGGCACAACTAATGAAAAACTGTTTTTT
NA,TRBJ2-1,TRBD1,TRBV10-1,CASSDTTGGNEQFF,TGCGCCAGCAGTGATACGACAGGGGGCAATGAGCAGTTCTTC
NA,TRBJ2-7,NA,TRBV4-1,CASSQKENYEQYF,TGCGCCAGCAGCCAAAAGGAGAACTACGAGCAGTACTTC
NA,TRBJ2-5,TRBD2,TRBV19,CPLSSSGGRETQYF,TGTCCCCTCTCCTCTAGCGGGGGAAGGGAGACCCAGTACTTC
NA,TRBJ2-3,TRBD2,TRBV5-4,CASSLGGGTSFADTQYF,TGTGCCAGCAGCTTGGGGGGAGGGACTAGTTTTGCAGATACGCAGTATTTT
once,TRBJ1-3,NA,TRBV7-6,CASSSREDTIYF,TGTGCCAGCAGCTCACGGGAGGACACCATATATTTT
once,TRBJ1-1,NA,TRBV2,CASSDGTGLFTEAFF,TGTGCCAGCAGTGATGGTACAGGGCTTTTTACTGAAGCTTTCTTT
NA,TRBJ1-6,NA,TRBV28,CASEQDLSSGSYNSPLHF,TGTGCCAGTGAACAGGACCTCTCGAGTGGCTCCTATAATTCACCCCTCCACTTT
NA,TRBJ1-6,NA,TRBV19,CASSLQRVYNSPLHF,TGTGCCAGTAGTCTTCAGCGAGTTTACAATTCACCCCTCCACTTT
NA,TRBJ1-6,NA,TRBV11-3,CASSLDRESPLHF,TGTGCCAGCAGCTTAGATCGGGAGTCACCCCTCCACTTT
NA,TRBJ2-7,TRBD1,TRBV10-3,CAIREQGAGEQYF,TGTGCCATCAGGGAACAGGGGGCTGGCGAGCAGTACTTC
NA,TRBJ1-2,TRBD1,TRBV3-1/TRBV3-2,CASSRTGSGYTF,TGTGCCAGCAGCCGGACAGGGTCCGGCTACACCTTC
NA,TRBJ1-1,NA,TRBV20-1,CSGSVNTEAFF,TGCAGTGGAAGCGTGAACACTGAAGCTTTCTTT
NA,TRBJ1-3,NA,TRBV11-2,CASSYTGRSGNTIYF,TGTGCCAGCAGCTACACAGGACGCTCTGGAAACACCATATATTTT
NA,TRBJ1-1,TRBD1,TRBV6-5,CASSTGQYRNTEAFF,TGTGCCAGCAGTACGGGACAGTACCGGAACACTGAAGCTTTCTTT
NA,TRBJ2-5,NA,TRBV7-7,CASSSGYQETQYF,TGTGCCAGCAGCTCAGGGTACCAAGAGACCCAGTACTTC
NA,TRBJ2-3,TRBD2,TRBV19,CASSISLAGRTDTQYF,TGTGCCAGTAGTATTTCACTAGCGGGGCGAACAGATACGCAGTATTTT
NA,TRBJ1-2,NA,TRBV7-8,CASSSLALAHGYTF,TGTGCCAGCAGCTCCCTTGCCCTAGCCCATGGCTACACCTTC
NA,TRBJ1-2,NA,TRBV5-1,CASSPGQTMNYGYTF,TGCGCCAGCAGCCCTGGACAGACTATGAACTATGGCTACACCTTC
NA,TRBJ1-3,NA,TRBV10-3,CAISGGGSSGNTIYF,TGTGCCATCAGTGGGGGCGGAAGCTCTGGAAACACCATATATTTT
NA,TRBJ2-7,TRBD1,TRBV6-5,CASSLGQSYEQYF,TGTGCCAGCAGTTTGGGACAGTCTTACGAGCAGTACTTC
NA,TRBJ2-1,NA,TRBV14,CASSQVTGKVYNEQFF,TGTGCCAGCAGCCAAGTAACAGGGAAGGTTTACAATGAGCAGTTCTTC
NA,TRBJ1-2,TRBD1,TRBV5-4,CASSWGTAENYGYTF,TGTGCCAGCAGCTGGGGGACAGCTGAGAACTATGGCTACACCTTC
NA,TRBJ1-2,NA,TRBV7-9,CASSLGVRGSGYTF,TGTGCCAGCAGCTTAGGGGTCCGGGGGAGTGGCTACACCTTC
NA,TRBJ1-2,TRBD1,TRBV7-9,CASRILPGQDLYGYTF,TGTGCCAGCAGAATTTTACCGGGACAGGATCTCTATGGCTACACCTTC